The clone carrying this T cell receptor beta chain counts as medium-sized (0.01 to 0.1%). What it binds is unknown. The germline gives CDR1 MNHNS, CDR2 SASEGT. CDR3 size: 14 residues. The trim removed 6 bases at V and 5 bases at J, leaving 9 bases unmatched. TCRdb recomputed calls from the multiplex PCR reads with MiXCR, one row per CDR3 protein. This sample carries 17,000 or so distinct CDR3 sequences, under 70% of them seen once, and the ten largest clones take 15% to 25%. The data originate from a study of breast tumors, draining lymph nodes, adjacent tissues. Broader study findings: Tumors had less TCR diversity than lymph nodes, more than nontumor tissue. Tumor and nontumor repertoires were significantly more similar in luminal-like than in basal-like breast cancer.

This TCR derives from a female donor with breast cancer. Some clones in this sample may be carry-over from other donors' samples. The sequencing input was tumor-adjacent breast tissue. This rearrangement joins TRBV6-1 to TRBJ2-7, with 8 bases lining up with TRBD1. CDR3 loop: CASSSLGQGHEQYV. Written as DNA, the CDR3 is TGTGCCAGCAGCTCCTTAGGACAGGGCCACGAGCAGTACGTC.